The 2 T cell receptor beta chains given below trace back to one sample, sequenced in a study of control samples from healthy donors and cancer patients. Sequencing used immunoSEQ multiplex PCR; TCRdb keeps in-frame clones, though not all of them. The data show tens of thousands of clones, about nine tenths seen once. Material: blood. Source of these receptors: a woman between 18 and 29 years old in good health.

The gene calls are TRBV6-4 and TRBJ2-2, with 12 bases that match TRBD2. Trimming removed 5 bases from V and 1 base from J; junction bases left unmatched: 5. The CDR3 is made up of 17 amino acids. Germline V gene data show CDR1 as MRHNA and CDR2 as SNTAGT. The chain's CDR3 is CASSRLAGEWNTGELFF. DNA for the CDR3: TGTGCCAGCAGTCGACTAGCGGGGGAATGGAACACCGGGGAGCTGTTTTTT.

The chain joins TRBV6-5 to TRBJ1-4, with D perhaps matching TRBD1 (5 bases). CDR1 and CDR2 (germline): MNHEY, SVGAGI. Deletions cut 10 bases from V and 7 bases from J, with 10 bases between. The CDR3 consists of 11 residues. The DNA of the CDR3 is TGTGCCACTAGAGACAGTGAAAAACTGTTTTTT. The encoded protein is CATRDSEKLFF.